The 10 T cell receptor beta chains below were found in one sample sequenced in a study of STAT5B mutations in CD4+ large granular lymphocyte leukemia. Assay used: immunoSEQ multiplex PCR; TCRdb lists only in-frame clones, some missing. The sample consists of some 35,000 clones, more than 65% of them appearing once. Sample: CD4+ T cells from blood buffy coats. Receptors were obtained from a human donor in good health.

V usage is TRBV11-2 and J usage is TRBJ1-1; a possible D gene is TRBD1 (5 bases). Germline CDR1 reads SGHAT; CDR2 reads FQNNGV. The CDR3 consists of 14 residues. V lost 1 base, J lost 1 base, and 7 bases lay in between. The DNA for the CDR3 is TGTGCCAGCAGCTTAGGGAGGGGGAACACTGAAGCTTTCTTT. Translating it yields CASSLGRGNTEAFF.

The genes are TRBV5-6 and TRBJ1-1; maybe TRBD1 (6 bases). V dropped 4 bases and J dropped 4 bases, with 14 bases sitting between them. This CDR3 has 14 residues. In germline, CDR1 is SGHDT, CDR2 YYEEEE. CDR3 region: CASSATGTGTEAFF. CDR3 in DNA: TGTGCCAGCAGCGCAACAGGGACTGGCACTGAAGCTTTCTTT.

The chain couples TRBV4-2 to TRBJ2-1; no clear D. Trimming pared 1 base from V and 8 bases from J, leaving 12 bases between. CDR3 length equals 14 residues. Germline assignment: CDR1 LGHNA and CDR2 YNFKEQ. CDR3 in amino acids: CASSQGQAWDEQFF. CDR3 bases: TGTGCCAGCAGCCAAGGGCAGGCCTGGGATGAGCAGTTCTTC.

This chain uses TRBV9 with TRBJ2-2; D not certain. The CDR3 sequence is 15 residues long. The germline V gene has CDR1 SGDLS and CDR2 YYNGEE. V shed 0 bases and J shed 5 bases, with 11 bases lying between them. In nucleotides, the CDR3 is TGTGCCAGCAGCGTAGAGGTGGCGTGGACCGGGGAGCTGTTTTTT. It yields the protein CASSVEVAWTGELFF.

The rearrangement uses TRBV5-1 and TRBJ1-1; the D is unclear. This CDR3 contains 13 residues. V was shortened by 2 bases and J by 6 bases, with 11 bases between the two germline ends. The germline gives CDR1 SGHRS, CDR2 YFSETQ. The CDR3 DNA follows: TGCGCCAGCAGCTTCACCCGAAGAGCTGAAGCTTTCTTT. Its protein is CASSFTRRAEAFF.

The rearrangement links TRBV5-4 to TRBJ2-2; TRBD1 matches at 9 bases. Germline assignment: CDR1 SGHNT and CDR2 YYREEE (reference sequence). The CDR3 runs to 15 residues. The junction had 7 bases not matched to a gene; V was cut back by 3 bases and J by 7 bases. CDR3 sequence reads: CASSSRDRADGELFF. The CDR3 DNA follows: TGTGCCAGCAGCTCCCGGGACAGGGCTGACGGGGAGCTGTTTTTT.

The chain links TRBV7-8 to TRBJ1-4; unclear D gene. Germline V gene sequence: CDR1 SGHVS, CDR2 FQNEAQ. CDR3 length: 14 residues. Trimming took 0 bases from V and 6 from J, leaving 8 bases between them. The CDR3 sequence: CASSLARGHEKLFF. CDR3 nucleotide sequence: TGTGCCAGCAGCTTAGCGCGAGGGCATGAAAAACTGTTTTTT.

The chain is built from TRBV30 and TRBJ2-7; D call uncertain. This CDR3 is built from 11 residues. V lost 6 bases, J lost 3 bases, and 9 bases lay in between. The germline V gene encodes CDR1 GTSNPN and CDR2 SVGIG (reference sequence). CDR3 region: CACVDNYEQYF. The CDR3, as DNA: TGTGCCTGTGTAGACAACTACGAGCAGTACTTC.

V usage is TRBV7-8 and J usage is TRBJ2-1, with 9 bases fitting TRBD2. Losses at the gene ends were 1 base for V and 9 bases for J; bases not matched to a gene: 16. The CDR3 has 18 residues. Per germline, CDR1 SGHVS and CDR2 FQNEAQ. CDR3 nucleotides: TGTGCCAGCAGCTTAGAATCAACAATGCGGGGGGGCCAAGGTGAGCAGTTCTTC. Protein: CASSLESTMRGGQGEQFF.

The genes are TRBV4-1 and TRBJ1-2; perhaps TRBD1 as D (6 bases). The CDR3 covers 15 residues. Germline lookup yields CDR1 MGHRA and CDR2 YSYEKL. V dropped 0 bases and J dropped 3 bases, with 11 bases sitting between them. CDR3 in amino acids: CASSQDRGQDYGYTF. CDR3 DNA: TGCGCCAGCAGCCAAGATCGGGGGCAGGACTATGGCTACACCTTC.